These 18 T cell receptor beta chains were all obtained from the same sample, sequenced in a study of Tregs in tolerant kidney transplant recipients. Clones were sequenced by immunoSEQ multiplex PCR, and TCRdb holds only the in-frame ones, with some missing. The data contain more than 60,000 clones, approximately 83% of them singletons. The sequenced sample was Tregs from blood, obtained before the transplant. The receptors were sampled from a human donor who received a combined kidney and bone marrow transplant.

The chain carries TRBV5-6 and TRBJ1-5; the D is unclear. Germline V gene data show CDR1 as SGHDT and CDR2 as YYEEEE. Trimming cost V 1 base and J 1 base, with 12 bases left between them. The CDR3 loop spans 16 amino acids. CDR3 sequence (DNA): TGTGCCAGCAGCTTGTATCGGGGTGGGAGCAATCAGCCCCAGCATTTT. Residues: CASSLYRGGSNQPQHF.

The chain recombines TRBV6-6 with TRBJ2-4; 7 nucleotides agree with TRBD1. With V trimmed by 6 bases and J by 0 bases, 2 bases remained unmatched. The CDR3 spans 14 residues. CDR1 MNHNY and CDR2 SVGAGI come from the germline V gene (reference sequence). As DNA, the CDR3 is TGTGCCAGCAGAGACAGGGTAGCCAAAAACATTCAGTACTTC. It codes for CASRDRVAKNIQYF.

The chain is built from TRBV19 and TRBJ1-5; D not certain. The V end was cut by 3 bases, the J end by 9 bases, with 12 bases between. The V gene's germline CDR1 is LNHDA and CDR2 SQIVND (reference sequence). The CDR3 loop spans 13 amino acids. The CDR3: CASSMEARGPQHF. The CDR3 nucleotides are TGTGCCAGTAGTATGGAGGCCCGGGGGCCCCAGCATTTT.

V is TRBV11-3 and J is TRBJ2-1; a possible D gene is TRBD2 (6 bases). With 1 base removed from V and 10 bases from J, the gap between germline ends came to 20 bases. The germline gives CDR1 SGHNT, CDR2 YENEEA. The CDR3 spans 16 residues. In DNA form, the CDR3 reads TGTGCCAGCAGCTTAGTCGGGAGTGGGGGTAGGAACGAGCAGTTCTTC. The encoded protein is CASSLVGSGGRNEQFF.

J is TRBJ2-5 and V is TRBV10-2; 8 bases match TRBD1. The CDR3 extends over 15 amino acids. Unmatched junction bases numbered 3, after V lost 2 bases and J lost 1 base. Germline V gene lookup returns CDR1 WSHSY and CDR2 SAAADI. The CDR3 nucleotides are TGCGCCAGCAGTGAGGACAGGGGAACCCAAGAGACCCAGTACTTC. Translation gives CASSEDRGTQETQYF.

V and J are TRBV7-2 and TRBJ1-5; TRBD1 matches at 9 bases. This CDR3 has 15 residues. V gave up 5 bases and J gave up 3 bases; unmatched junction bases: 5. From germline, CDR1 is SGHTA and CDR2 FQGNSA. The CDR3 loop reads CASSLRTGANQPQHF. CDR3 in DNA: TGTGCCAGCAGCCTTCGGACAGGGGCCAATCAGCCCCAGCATTTT.

The J gene is TRBJ1-1, the V gene TRBV6-6; possibly TRBD1 for D (5 bases). Per the germline V gene, CDR1 is MNHNY and CDR2 is SVGAGI (reference sequence). The CDR3 is 14 residues long. V gave up 2 bases and J gave up 4 bases, with 11 bases separating them. The CDR3 DNA is TGTGCCAGCAGTTACGGGGGGGGGTCCACTGAAGCTTTCTTT. Encoded protein: CASSYGGGSTEAFF.

The chain uses TRBV6-4 and TRBJ1-5; D possibly corresponds to TRBD1 (6 bases). The length of the CDR3 is 15 residues. Trimming cost V 8 bases and J 5 bases, with 19 bases left between them. Germline V lookup: CDR1 MRHNA, CDR2 SNTAGT. CDR3 coding DNA: TGTGCCAGCCGTCCCAGGGGCGGGGTACATCAGCCCCAGCATTTT. This encodes CASRPRGGVHQPQHF.

The chain employs TRBV28 and TRBJ2-7; 8 nucleotides line up with TRBD2. Germline values: CDR1 MDHEN, CDR2 SYDVKM. The CDR3 consists of 12 residues. Unmatched junction bases numbered 3, after V lost 5 bases and J lost 6 bases. CDR3 nucleotide sequence: TGTGCCAGCAGTAGAGCGGGAGTCGAGCAGTACTTC. Its protein is CASSRAGVEQYF.

V and J are TRBV2 and TRBJ1-2, with D possibly being TRBD1 (6 bases). The ends were cut back, 6 bases at V and 6 bases at J, with 11 bases in the middle. From germline, CDR1 is SNHLY and CDR2 FYNNEI. This CDR3 region has 12 residues. The CDR3 here is CASRRGGDGYTF. DNA of the CDR3: TGTGCCAGCAGGAGGGGGGGCGATGGCTACACCTTC.

The rearrangement uses TRBV6-5 and TRBJ2-7; 8 positions agree with TRBD2. The CDR3 contains 13 residues. Germline V CDR1 and CDR2: MNHEY, SVGAGI. After removal of 8 bases from V and 9 bases from J, the junction contained 12 bases not matched to a gene. CDR3 residues: CASRQAGGRRQYF. For the CDR3, the DNA is TGTGCCAGCCGCCAGGCGGGGGGAAGGAGGCAGTACTTC.

The rearrangement links TRBV5-8 to TRBJ1-2, with D possibly being TRBD1 (5 bases). V was pared by 1 base and J by 1 base, with 8 bases between. The CDR3 is 14 amino acids. Germline CDR1 SGHTS, CDR2 YDEGEE. The CDR3 region is CASSLTRVNYGYTF. The DNA of the CDR3 is TGTGCCAGCAGCTTGACCAGGGTTAACTATGGCTACACCTTC.

The gene calls are TRBV9 and TRBJ2-5; perhaps TRBD2 as D (6 bases). Trimming left V 4 bases short and J 1 base short, with 23 bases between. The CDR3 has 18 residues. The germline gives CDR1 SGDLS, CDR2 YYNGEE. The CDR3 nucleotides are TGTGCCAGCAGCCCATCGCGGTTCGGGACGGGGGTCCAAGAGACCCAGTACTTC. Translation: CASSPSRFGTGVQETQYF.

The chain recombines TRBV27 with TRBJ1-5; TRBD1 is a possible D gene (6 bases). The V gene's germline CDR1 is MNHEY and CDR2 SMNVEV (reference sequence). There are 14 residues in the CDR3. V was trimmed by 4 bases and J by 5 bases, leaving 12 bases between them. DNA of the CDR3: TGTGCCAGCAGTTCTACAGGGTTGGATCAGCCCCAGCATTTT. The encoded protein is CASSSTGLDQPQHF.

This chain joins TRBV5-4 and TRBJ2-7; 7 nucleotides align to TRBD1. CDR1 is SGHNT, CDR2 YYREEE, per germline (reference sequence). The CDR3 extends over 14 amino acids. V was pared by 4 bases and J by 4 bases, with 8 bases of the junction left unmatched. The CDR3 nucleotides are TGTGCCAGCAGCACCAGACAGGGAGAGTACGAGCAGTACTTC. Translation: CASSTRQGEYEQYF.

This chain joins TRBV5-1 and TRBJ1-3, with 9 bases matching TRBD1. Per germline, CDR1 SGHRS and CDR2 YFSETQ. The CDR3 has 14 amino acids. V shed 4 bases, J shed 4 bases, and the junction held 3 bases outside the gene matches. The CDR3 loop is CASSPGTGGNTIYF. The CDR3 region has the DNA TGCGCCAGCAGCCCCGGGACAGGGGGAAACACCATATATTTT.

This chain links TRBV7-9 with TRBJ2-2; D is unclear. Germline V gives CDR1 SEHNR, CDR2 FQNEAQ (reference sequence). Trimming left V 3 bases short and J 4 bases short, with 9 bases between. The CDR3 spans 14 residues. This chain's CDR3 is CASSLVSGTGELFF. The CDR3 nucleotides read TGTGCCAGCAGCTTGGTGTCGGGCACCGGGGAGCTGTTTTTT. Together with reference TRBV7-9 and TRBJ2-2, the CDR3 gives the full variable domain: DTGVSQNPRHKITKRGQNVTFRCDPISEHNRLYWYRQTLGQGPEFLTYFQNEAQLEKSRLLSDRFSAERPKGSFSTLEIQRTEQGDSAMYLCASSLVSGTGELFFGEGSRLTVL.

This clone was seen just once. The CDR3 spells CASSLMRPDTQYF. Here the CDR3 DNA reads TGTGCCAGCAGCTTAATGAGACCAGATACGCAGTATTTT. The rearrangement joins TRBV7-9 to TRBJ2-3; D call uncertain. Germline CDR1 reads SEHNR; CDR2 reads FQNEAQ (reference sequence). Trimming left V 2 bases short and J 4 bases short, with 7 bases between. The CDR3 is made up of 13 amino acids.